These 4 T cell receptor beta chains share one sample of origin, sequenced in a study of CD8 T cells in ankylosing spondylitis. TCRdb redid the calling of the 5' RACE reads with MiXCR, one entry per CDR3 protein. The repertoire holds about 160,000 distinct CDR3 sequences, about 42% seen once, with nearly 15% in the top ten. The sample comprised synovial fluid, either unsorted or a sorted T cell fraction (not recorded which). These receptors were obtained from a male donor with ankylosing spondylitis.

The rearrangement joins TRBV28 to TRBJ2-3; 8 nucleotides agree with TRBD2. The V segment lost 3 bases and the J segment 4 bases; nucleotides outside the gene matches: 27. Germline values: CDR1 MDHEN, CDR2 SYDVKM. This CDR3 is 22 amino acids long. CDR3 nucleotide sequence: TGTGCCAGCAGTTTTCCCATTTACAAGGTTTTCGCCTGGGGACTAGGAGCAGATACGCAGTATTTT. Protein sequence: CASSFPIYKVFAWGLGADTQYF.

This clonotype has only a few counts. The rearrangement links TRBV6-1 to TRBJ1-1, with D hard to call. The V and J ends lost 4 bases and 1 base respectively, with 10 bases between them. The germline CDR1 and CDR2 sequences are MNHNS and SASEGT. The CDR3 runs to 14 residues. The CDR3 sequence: CASSARTANTEAFF. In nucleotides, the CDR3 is TGTGCCAGCAGTGCTCGGACGGCGAACACTGAAGCTTTCTTT.

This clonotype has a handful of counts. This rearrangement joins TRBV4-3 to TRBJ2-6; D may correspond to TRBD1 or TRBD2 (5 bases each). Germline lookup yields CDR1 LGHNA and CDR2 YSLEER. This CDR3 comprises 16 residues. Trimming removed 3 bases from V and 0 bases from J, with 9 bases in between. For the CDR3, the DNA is TGCGCCAGCAGCCAGGACACTAGCTCTGGGGCCAACGTCCTGACTTTC. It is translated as CASSQDTSSGANVLTF.

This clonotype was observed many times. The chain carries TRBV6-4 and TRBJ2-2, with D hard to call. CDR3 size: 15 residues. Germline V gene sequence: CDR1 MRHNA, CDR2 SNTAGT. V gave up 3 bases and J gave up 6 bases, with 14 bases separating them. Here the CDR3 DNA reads TGTGCCAGCAGTGAAACGTGGAGTAGTCCCGGGGAGCTGTTTTTT. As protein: CASSETWSSPGELFF.